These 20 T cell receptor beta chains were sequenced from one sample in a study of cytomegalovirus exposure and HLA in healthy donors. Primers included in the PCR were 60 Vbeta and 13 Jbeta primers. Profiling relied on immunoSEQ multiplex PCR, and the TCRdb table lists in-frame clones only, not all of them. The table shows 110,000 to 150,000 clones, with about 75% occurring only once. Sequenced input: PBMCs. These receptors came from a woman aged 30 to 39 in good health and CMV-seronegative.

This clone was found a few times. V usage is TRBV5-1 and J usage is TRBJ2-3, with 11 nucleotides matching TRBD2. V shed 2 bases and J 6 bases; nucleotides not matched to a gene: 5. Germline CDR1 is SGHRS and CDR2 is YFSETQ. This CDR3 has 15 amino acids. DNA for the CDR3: TGCGCCAGCAGCTTTAGCGGGGGGGCCAGGGATACGCAGTATTTT. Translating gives CASSFSGGARDTQYF. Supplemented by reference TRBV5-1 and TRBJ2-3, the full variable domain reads KAGVTQTPRYLIKTRGQQVTLSCSPISGHRSVSWYQQTPGQGLQFLFEYFSETQRNKGNFPGRFSGRQFSNSRSEMNVSTLELGDSALYLCASSFSGGARDTQYFGPGTRLTVL.

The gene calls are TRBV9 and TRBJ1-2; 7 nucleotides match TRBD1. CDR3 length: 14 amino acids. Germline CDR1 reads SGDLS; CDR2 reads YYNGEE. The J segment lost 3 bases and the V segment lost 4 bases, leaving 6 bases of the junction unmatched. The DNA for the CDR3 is TGTGCCAGCAGCCTTTCCGGGACAGACTATGGCTACACCTTC. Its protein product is CASSLSGTDYGYTF. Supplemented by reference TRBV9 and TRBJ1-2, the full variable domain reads DSGVTQTPKHLITATGQRVTLRCSPRSGDLSVYWYQQSLDQGLQFLIQYYNGEERAKGNILERFSAQQFPDLHSELNLSSLELGDSALYFCASSLSGTDYGYTFGSGTRLTVV.

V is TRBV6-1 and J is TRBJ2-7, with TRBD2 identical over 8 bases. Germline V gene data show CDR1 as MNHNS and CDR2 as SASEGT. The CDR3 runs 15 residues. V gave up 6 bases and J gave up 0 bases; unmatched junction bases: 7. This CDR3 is CASRAAGTSSYEQYV. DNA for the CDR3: TGTGCCAGCAGGGCGGCGGGGACTAGCTCCTACGAGCAGTACGTC.

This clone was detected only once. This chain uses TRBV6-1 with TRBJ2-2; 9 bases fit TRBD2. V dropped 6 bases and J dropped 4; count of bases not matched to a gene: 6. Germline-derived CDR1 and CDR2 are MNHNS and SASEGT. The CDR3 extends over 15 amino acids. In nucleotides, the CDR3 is TGTGCCAGCAGCCCGGCGGGGGGGACCACCGGGGAGCTGTTTTTT. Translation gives CASSPAGGTTGELFF.

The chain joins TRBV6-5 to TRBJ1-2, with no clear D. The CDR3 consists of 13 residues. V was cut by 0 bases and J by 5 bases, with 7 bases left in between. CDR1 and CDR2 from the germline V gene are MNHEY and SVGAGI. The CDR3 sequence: CASSYSEDYGYTF. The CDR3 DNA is TGTGCCAGCAGTTACTCCGAGGATTATGGCTACACCTTC.

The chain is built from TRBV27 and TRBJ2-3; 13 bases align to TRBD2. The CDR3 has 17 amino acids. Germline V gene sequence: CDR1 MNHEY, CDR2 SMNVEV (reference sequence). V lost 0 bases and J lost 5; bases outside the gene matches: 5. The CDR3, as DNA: TGTGCCAGCAGTTTATCCCCAGGGACTAGCGGGGTAGATACGCAGTATTTT. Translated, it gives CASSLSPGTSGVDTQYF.

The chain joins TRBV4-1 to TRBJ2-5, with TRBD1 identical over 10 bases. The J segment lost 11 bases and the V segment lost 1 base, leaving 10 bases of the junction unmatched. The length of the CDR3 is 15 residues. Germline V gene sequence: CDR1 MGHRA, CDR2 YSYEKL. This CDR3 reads CASSQAGTGDREQYF. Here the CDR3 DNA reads TGCGCCAGCAGCCAAGCTGGGACAGGGGATCGAGAGCAGTACTTC.

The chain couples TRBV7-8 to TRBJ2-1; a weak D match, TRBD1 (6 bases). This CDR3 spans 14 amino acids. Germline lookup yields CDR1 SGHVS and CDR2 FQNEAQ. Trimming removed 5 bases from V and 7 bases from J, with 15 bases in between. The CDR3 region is CASSRSRGVNEQFF. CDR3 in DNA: TGTGCCAGCAGCCGAAGCAGGGGCGTGAATGAGCAGTTCTTC.

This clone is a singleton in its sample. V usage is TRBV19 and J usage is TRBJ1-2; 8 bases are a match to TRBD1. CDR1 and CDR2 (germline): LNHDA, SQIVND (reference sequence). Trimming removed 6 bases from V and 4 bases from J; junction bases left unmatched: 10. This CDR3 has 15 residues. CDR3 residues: CASRKDRDRLYGYTF. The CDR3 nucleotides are TGTGCCAGTAGGAAGGACAGGGATCGCCTCTATGGCTACACCTTC.

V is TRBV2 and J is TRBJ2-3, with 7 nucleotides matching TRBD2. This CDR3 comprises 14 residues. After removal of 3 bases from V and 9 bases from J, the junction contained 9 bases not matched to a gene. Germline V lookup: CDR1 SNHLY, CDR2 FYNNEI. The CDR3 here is CASSDGTSVPTQYF. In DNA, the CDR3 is TGTGCCAGCAGTGATGGTACTAGCGTACCAACGCAGTATTTT.

The CDR3 nucleotides are TGCGCCAGCAGTGACGTCCTACCTCAGGAGGTCTACGAGCAGTACTTC. It is translated as CASSDVLPQEVYEQYF. The chain combines TRBV10-1 with TRBJ2-7; perhaps TRBD2 as D (5 bases). V was pared by 3 bases and J by 3 bases, with 18 bases between. From germline, CDR1 is WNHNN and CDR2 SYGVQD (reference sequence). The CDR3 runs 16 residues.

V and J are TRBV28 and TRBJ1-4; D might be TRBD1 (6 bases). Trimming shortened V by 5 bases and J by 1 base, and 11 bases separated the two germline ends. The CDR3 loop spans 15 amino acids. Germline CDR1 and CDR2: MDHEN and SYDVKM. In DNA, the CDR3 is TGTGCCAGCAGTCCCGGACAGCAAACTAATGAAAAACTGTTTTTT. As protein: CASSPGQQTNEKLFF. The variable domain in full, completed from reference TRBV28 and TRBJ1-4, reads DVKVTQSSRYLVKRTGEKVFLECVQDMDHENMFWYRQDPGLGLRLIYFSYDVKMKEKGDIPEGYSVSREKKERFSLILESASTNQTSMYLCASSPGQQTNEKLFFGSGTQLSVL.

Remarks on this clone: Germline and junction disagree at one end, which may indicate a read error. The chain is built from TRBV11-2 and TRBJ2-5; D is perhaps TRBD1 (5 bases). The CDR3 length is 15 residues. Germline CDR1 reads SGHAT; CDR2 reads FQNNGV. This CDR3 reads CASSLGAGLQGTQYF. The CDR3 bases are TGTGCCAGCAGCTTAGGAGCAGGGTTACAAGGGACCCAGTACTTC. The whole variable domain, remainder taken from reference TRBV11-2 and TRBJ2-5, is EAGVAQSPRYKIIEKRQSVAFWCNPISGHATLYWYQQILGQGPKLLIQFQNNGVVDDSQLPKDRFSAERLKGVDSTLKIQPAKLEDSAVYLCASSLGAGLQGTQYFGPGTRLLVL.

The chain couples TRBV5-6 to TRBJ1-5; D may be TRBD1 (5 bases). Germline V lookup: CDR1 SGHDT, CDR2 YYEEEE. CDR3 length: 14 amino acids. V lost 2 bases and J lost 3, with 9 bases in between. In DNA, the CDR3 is TGTGCCAGCAGCTTCCAGGGTTACAATCAGCCCCAGCATTTT. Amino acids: CASSFQGYNQPQHF.

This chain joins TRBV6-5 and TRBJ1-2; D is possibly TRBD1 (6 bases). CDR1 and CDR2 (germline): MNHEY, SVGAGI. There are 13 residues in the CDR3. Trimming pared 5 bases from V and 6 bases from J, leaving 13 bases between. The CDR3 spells CASSAGAFDGYTF. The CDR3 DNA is TGTGCCAGCAGTGCAGGGGCTTTTGATGGCTACACCTTC.

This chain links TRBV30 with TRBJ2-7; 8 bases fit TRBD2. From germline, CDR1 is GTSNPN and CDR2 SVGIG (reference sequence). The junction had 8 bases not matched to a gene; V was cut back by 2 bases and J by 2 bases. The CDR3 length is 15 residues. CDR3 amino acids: CAWSLSGGWPYEQYF. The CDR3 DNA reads TGTGCCTGGAGTTTGAGCGGGGGTTGGCCCTACGAGCAGTACTTC.

The CDR3 is CASRGGTEDTDTQYF. The CDR3 DNA sequence: TGTGCCAGTAGAGGCGGGACGGAGGACACAGATACGCAGTATTTT. The genes are TRBV19 and TRBJ2-3, with a tentative D call TRBD2 (6 bases). Germline CDR1 is LNHDA and CDR2 is SQIVND (reference sequence). The CDR3 has 15 amino acids. Trimming cost V 6 bases and J 2 bases, with 15 bases left between them.

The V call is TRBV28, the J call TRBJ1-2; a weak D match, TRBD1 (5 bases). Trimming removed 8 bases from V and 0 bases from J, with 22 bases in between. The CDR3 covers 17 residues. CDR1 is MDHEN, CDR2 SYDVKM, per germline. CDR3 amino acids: CASQRELPGLTNYGYTF. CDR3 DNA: TGTGCCAGCCAGAGGGAACTACCGGGACTAACTAACTATGGCTACACCTTC.

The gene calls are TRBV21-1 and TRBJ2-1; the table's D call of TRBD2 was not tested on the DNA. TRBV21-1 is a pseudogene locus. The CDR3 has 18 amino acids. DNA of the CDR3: TGTGCCAGCATAGCTGGAGGGGACCCCGAGGGTCAGGACAATGAGCAGTTCTTC. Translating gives CASIAGGDPEGQDNEQFF.

CDR3 protein: CAGRRVFYNEQFF. The CDR3 DNA reads TGTGCCGGACGGAGGGTGTTCTACAATGAGCAGTTCTTC. The chain carries TRBV21-1 and TRBJ2-1; the D segment call TRBD2 is taken from the table without a DNA check. TRBV21-1 is shown as a pseudogene. The CDR3 sequence is 13 residues long.